This T cell receptor beta chain is drawn from a study of T cell clonality in common variable immunodeficiency. This clone has a count of ten or more. The antigen remains unidentified. The read ends 3 residues before the CDR3 terminus; that terminus is restored from the germline J gene. V gave up 0 bases and J gave up 4 bases, with 16 bases separating them. The CDR3 has 16 residues. Germline V CDR1 and CDR2: SGHRS, YFSETQ. Measured with immunoSEQ multiplex PCR; TCRdb has only the in-frame clones, and not every one. Listed for the sample are about 81,000 clones, none seen a single time. Study observations and caveats: Fewer TCRbeta clones were shared among CVID subjects than controls. CVID subjects showed higher TCRbeta clonality than healthy controls.

This receptor was obtained from a person between 18 and 75 years old in good health. The sequenced sample was peripheral blood mononuclear cells. J is TRBJ1-2 and V is TRBV5-1; D unclear. CDR3 DNA (partial): TGCGCCAGCAGCTTGGACGAACTCACGACACGCTATGGC. Its translation: CASSLDELTTRYG. The full CDR3 sequence reads CASSLDELTTRYGYTF.